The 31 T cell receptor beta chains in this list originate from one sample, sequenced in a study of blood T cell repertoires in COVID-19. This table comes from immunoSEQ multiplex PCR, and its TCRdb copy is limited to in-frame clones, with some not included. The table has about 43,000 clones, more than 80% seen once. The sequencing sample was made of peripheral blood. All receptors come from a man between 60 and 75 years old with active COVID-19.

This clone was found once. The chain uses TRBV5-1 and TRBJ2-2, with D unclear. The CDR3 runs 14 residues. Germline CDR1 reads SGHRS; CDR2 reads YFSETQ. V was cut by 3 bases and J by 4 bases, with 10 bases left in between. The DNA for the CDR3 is TGCGCCAGCAGCTCCCCCCCCCGCACCGGGGAGCTGTTTTTT. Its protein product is CASSSPPRTGELFF.

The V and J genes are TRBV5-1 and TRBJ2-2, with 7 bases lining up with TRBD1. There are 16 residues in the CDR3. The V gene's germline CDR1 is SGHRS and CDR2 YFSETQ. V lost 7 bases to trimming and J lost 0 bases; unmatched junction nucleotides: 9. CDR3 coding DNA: TGCGCCAGCCTTCCGGGACAGATGACGAACACCGGGGAGCTGTTTTTT. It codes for CASLPGQMTNTGELFF.

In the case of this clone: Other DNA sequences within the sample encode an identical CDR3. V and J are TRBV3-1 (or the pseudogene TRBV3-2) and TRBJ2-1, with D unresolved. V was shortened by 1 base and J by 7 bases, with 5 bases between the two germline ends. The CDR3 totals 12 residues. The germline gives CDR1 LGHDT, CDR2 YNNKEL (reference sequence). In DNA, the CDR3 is TGTGCCAGCAGCCAAGTGAGGAATGAGCAGTTCTTC. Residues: CASSQVRNEQFF.

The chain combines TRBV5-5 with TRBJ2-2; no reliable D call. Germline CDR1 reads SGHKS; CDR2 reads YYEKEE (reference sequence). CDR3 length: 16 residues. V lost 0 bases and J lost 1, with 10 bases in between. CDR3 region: CASSLGAAMNTGELFF. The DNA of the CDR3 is TGTGCCAGCAGCTTGGGGGCAGCAATGAACACCGGGGAGCTGTTTTTT.

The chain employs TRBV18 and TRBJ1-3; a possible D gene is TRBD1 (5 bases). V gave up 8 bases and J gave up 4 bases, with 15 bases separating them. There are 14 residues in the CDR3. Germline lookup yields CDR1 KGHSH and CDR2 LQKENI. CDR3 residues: CASLATERGNTIYF. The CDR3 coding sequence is TGTGCCAGCCTAGCGACAGAACGAGGAAACACCATATATTTT. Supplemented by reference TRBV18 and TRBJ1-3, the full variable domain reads NAGVMQNPRHLVRRRGQEARLRCSPMKGHSHVYWYRQLPEEGLKFMVYLQKENIIDESGMPKERFSAEFPKEGPSILRIQQVVRGDSAAYFCASLATERGNTIYFGEGSWLTVV.

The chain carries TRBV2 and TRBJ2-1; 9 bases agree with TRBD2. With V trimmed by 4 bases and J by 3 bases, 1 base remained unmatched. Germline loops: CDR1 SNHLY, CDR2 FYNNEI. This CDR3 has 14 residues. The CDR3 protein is CASSGTSVYNEQFF. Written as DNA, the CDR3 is TGTGCCAGCAGTGGGACTAGCGTCTACAATGAGCAGTTCTTC.

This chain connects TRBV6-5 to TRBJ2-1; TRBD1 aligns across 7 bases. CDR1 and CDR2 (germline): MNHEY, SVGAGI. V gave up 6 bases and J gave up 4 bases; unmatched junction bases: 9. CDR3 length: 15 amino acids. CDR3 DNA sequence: TGTGCCAGCAGGCCTGGCGCGGACAGGTACAATGAGCAGTTCTTC. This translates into CASRPGADRYNEQFF.

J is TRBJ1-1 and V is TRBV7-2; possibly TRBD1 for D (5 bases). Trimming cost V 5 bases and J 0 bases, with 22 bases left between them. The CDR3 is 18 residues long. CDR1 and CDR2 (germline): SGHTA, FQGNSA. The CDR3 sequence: CASSPRTSRNLMNTEAFF. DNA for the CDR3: TGTGCCAGCAGCCCCCGGACATCGAGGAACCTTATGAACACTGAAGCTTTCTTT.

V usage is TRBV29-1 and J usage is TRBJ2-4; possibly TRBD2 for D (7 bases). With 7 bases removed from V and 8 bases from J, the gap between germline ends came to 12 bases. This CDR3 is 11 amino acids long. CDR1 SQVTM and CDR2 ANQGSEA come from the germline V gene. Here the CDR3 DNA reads TGCAGCGGAGGGGGGGGAGACATTCAGTACTTC. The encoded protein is CSGGGGDIQYF.

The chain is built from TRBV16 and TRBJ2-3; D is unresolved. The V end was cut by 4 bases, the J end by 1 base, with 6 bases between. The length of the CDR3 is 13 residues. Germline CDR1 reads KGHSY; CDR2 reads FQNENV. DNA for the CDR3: TGTGCCAGCAGCCGCGCGGGCACAGATACGCAGTATTTT. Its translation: CASSRAGTDTQYF.

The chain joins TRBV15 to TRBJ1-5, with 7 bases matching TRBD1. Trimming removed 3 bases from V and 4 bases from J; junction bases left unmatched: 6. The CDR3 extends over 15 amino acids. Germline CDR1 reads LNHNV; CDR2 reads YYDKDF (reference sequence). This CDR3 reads CATSRLTGLNQPQHF. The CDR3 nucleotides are TGTGCCACCAGCAGGCTGACAGGGTTGAATCAGCCCCAGCATTTT. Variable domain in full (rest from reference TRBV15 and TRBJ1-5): DAMVIQNPRYQVTQFGKPVTLSCSQTLNHNVMYWYQQKSSQAPKLLFHYYDKDFNNEADTPDNFQSRRPNTSFCFLDIRSPGLGDTAMYLCATSRLTGLNQPQHFGDGTRLSIL.

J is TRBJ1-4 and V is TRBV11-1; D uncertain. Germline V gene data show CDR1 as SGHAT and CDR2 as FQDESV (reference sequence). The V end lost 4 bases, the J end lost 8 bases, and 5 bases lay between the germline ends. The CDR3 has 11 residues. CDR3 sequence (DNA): TGTGCCAGCAGCTCGGGGGAAAAACTGTTTTTT. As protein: CASSSGEKLFF.

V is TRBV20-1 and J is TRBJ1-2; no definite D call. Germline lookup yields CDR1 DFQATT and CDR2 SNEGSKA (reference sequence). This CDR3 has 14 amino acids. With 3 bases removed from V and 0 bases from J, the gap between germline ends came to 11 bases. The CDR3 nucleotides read TGCAGTGCTAGTTGGGCAGGTTCTAACTATGGCTACACCTTC. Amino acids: CSASWAGSNYGYTF.

CDR3 protein: CASSPASGRALEGETQYF. The CDR3 DNA reads as TGCGCCAGCAGCCCGGCTAGCGGGAGGGCCTTGGAAGGAGAGACCCAGTACTTC. The chain uses TRBV4-1 and TRBJ2-5; 12 positions match TRBD2. CDR1 MGHRA and CDR2 YSYEKL come from the germline V gene. The V gene end was trimmed by 4 bases and the J gene end by 4 bases; junction bases not matched to a gene: 13. The CDR3 runs 18 residues.

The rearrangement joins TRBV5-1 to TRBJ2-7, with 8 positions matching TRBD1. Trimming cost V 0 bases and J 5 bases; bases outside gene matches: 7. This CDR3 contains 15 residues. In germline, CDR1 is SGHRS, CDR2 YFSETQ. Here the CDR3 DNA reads TGCGCCAGCAGCTTGGGGCAGGGGGCGATCCACGAGCAGTACTTC. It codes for CASSLGQGAIHEQYF.

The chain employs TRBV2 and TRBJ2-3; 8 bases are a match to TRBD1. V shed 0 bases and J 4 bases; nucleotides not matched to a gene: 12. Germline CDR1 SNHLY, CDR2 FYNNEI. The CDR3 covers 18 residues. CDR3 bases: TGTGCCAGCAGTGAAGCGCCCGGACAGGGAATACAAGCAGATACGCAGTATTTT. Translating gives CASSEAPGQGIQADTQYF.

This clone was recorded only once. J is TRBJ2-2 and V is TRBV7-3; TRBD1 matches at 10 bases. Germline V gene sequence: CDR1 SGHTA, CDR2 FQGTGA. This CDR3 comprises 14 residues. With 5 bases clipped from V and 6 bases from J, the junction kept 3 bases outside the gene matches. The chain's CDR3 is CASSIGQGAGELFF. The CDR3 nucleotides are TGTGCCAGCAGCATAGGACAGGGGGCCGGGGAGCTGTTTTTT. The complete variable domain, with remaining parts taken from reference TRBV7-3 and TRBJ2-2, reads GAGVSQTPSNKVTEKGKYVELRCDPISGHTALYWYRQSLGQGPEFLIYFQGTGAADDSGLPNDRFFAVRPEGSVSTLKIQRTERGDSAVYLCASSIGQGAGELFFGEGSRLTVL.

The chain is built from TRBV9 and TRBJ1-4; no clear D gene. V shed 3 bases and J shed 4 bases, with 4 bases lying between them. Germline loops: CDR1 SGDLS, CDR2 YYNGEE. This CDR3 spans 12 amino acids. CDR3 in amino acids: CASSGLNEKLFF. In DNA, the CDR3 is TGTGCCAGCAGCGGACTTAATGAAAAACTGTTTTTT.

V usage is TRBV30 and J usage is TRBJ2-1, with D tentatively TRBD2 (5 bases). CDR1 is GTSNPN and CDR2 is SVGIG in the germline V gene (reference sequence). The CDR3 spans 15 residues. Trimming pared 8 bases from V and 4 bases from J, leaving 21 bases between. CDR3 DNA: TGTGCCAGATCCCGAGGGAGCGGAATTTACAATGAGCAGTTCTTC. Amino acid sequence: CARSRGSGIYNEQFF.

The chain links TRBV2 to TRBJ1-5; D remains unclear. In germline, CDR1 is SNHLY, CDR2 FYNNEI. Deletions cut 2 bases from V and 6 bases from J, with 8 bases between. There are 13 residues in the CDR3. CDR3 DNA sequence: TGTGCCAGCAGTGAATTGGAGGGTCAGCCCCAGCATTTT. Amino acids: CASSELEGQPQHF.

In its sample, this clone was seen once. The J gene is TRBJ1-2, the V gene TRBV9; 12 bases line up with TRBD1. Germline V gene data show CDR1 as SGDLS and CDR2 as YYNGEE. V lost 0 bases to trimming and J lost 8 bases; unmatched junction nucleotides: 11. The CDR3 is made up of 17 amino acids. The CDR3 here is CASSVDRDRGRLKGYTF. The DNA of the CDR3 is TGTGCCAGCAGCGTAGACCGGGACAGGGGGCGATTGAAAGGCTACACCTTC. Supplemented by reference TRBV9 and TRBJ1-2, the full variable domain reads DSGVTQTPKHLITATGQRVTLRCSPRSGDLSVYWYQQSLDQGLQFLIQYYNGEERAKGNILERFSAQQFPDLHSELNLSSLELGDSALYFCASSVDRDRGRLKGYTFGSGTRLTVV.

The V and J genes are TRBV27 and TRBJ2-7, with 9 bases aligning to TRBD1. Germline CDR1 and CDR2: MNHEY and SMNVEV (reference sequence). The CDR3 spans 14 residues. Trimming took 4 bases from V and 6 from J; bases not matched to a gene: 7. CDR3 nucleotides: TGTGCCAGCAGTTCCGGGACAGGGCAAAGCGAGCAGTACTTC. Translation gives CASSSGTGQSEQYF.

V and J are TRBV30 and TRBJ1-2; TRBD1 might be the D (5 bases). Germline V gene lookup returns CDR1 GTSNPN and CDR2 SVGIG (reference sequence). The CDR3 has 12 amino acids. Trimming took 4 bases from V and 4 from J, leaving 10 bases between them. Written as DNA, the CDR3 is TGTGCCTGGACGGGGGATGCCTATGGCTACACCTTC. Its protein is CAWTGDAYGYTF.

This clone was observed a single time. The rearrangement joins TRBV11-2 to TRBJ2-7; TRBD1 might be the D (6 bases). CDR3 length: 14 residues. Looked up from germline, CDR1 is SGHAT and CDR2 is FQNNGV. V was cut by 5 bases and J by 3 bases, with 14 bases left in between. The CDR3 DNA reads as TGTGCCAGCAGCCCCCCCGGACAGTTCTACGAGCAGTACTTC. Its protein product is CASSPPGQFYEQYF.

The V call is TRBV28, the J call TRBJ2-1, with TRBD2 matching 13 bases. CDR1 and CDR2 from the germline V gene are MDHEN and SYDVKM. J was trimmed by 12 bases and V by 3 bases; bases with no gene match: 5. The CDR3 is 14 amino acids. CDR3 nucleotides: TGTGCCAGCAGTTTGGGACTAGCGGGATTGGGGCAGTTCTTC. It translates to CASSLGLAGLGQFF.

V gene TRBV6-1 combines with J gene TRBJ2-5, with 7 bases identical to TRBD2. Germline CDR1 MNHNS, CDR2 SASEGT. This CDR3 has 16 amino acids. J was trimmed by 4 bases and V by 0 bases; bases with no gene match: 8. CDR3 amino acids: CASSEAGGTVVETQYF. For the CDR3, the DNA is TGTGCCAGCAGTGAAGCGGGAGGGACCGTAGTAGAGACCCAGTACTTC.

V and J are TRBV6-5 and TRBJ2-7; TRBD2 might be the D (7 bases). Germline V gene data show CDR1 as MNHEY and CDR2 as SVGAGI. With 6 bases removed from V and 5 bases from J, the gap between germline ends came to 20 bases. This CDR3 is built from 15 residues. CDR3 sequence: CASSSGGGPGDEQYF. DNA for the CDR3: TGTGCCAGCAGCTCGGGCGGGGGCCCCGGGGACGAGCAGTACTTC.

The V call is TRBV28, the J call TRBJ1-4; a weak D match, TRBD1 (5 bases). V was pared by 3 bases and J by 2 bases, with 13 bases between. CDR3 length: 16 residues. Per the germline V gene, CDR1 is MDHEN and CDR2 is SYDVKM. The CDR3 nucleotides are TGTGCCAGCAGTTTTACGGGTCGGGGGACTAATGAAAAACTGTTTTTT. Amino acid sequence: CASSFTGRGTNEKLFF. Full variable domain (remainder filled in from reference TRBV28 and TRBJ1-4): DVKVTQSSRYLVKRTGEKVFLECVQDMDHENMFWYRQDPGLGLRLIYFSYDVKMKEKGDIPEGYSVSREKKERFSLILESASTNQTSMYLCASSFTGRGTNEKLFFGSGTQLSVL.

CDR3 in amino acids: CATSRDRTGFWVTEAFF. CDR3 nucleotide sequence: TGTGCCACCAGCAGAGACCGAACAGGGTTTTGGGTCACTGAAGCTTTCTTT. This chain joins TRBV15 and TRBJ1-1; possible D gene TRBD1, 6 bases. V was shortened by 0 bases and J by 4 bases, with 18 bases between the two germline ends. Per the germline V gene, CDR1 is LNHNV and CDR2 is YYDKDF (reference sequence). This CDR3 has 17 residues.

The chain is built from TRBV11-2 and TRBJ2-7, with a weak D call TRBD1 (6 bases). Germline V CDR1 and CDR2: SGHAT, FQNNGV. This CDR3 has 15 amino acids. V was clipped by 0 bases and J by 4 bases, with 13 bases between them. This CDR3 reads CASSLDLTGQYEQYF. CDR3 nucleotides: TGTGCCAGCAGCTTAGATCTTACAGGGCAGTACGAGCAGTACTTC. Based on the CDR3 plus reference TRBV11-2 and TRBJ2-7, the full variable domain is EAGVAQSPRYKIIEKRQSVAFWCNPISGHATLYWYQQILGQGPKLLIQFQNNGVVDDSQLPKDRFSAERLKGVDSTLKIQPAKLEDSAVYLCASSLDLTGQYEQYFGPGTRLTVT.

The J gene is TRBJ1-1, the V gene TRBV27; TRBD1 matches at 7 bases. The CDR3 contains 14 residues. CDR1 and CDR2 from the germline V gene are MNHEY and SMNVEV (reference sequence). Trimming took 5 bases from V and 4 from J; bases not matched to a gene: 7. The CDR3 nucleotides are TGTGCCAGCAGTAACCGACAGGGAACCACTGAAGCTTTCTTT. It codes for CASSNRQGTTEAFF.